This TCR beta chain was recorded in a study of blood T cells in healthy people across ages. Study-level results: The recorded TCR beta diversity per million T cells decreased in a roughly linear manner with age.

This clonotype was found a few times. Its antigen is currently unknown. A sample-barcoded 5' primer and a J-beta primer mix were used in a second PCR of about 7 to 12 cycles. TCRdb used MiXCR to reprocess the 5' RACE reads, holding one entry per CDR3 protein. The profile shows roughly 800,000 distinct CDR3 sequences, roughly 24% of them singletons. V gave up 3 bases and J gave up 6 bases, with 8 bases separating them. Germline CDR1 is MNHNS and CDR2 is SASEGT. This CDR3 region has 12 residues. This same sample was also part of a study on T cells of mothers and their children. As reported in that work: Study donors consisted of three healthy Caucasian mothers and their six children. In each mother, TCR beta CDR3 reads exceeded 8.5 million; in each child, they numbered approximately 3.3 million. When mothers and children were related, their normalized repertoire overlap, which was always slightly higher, did not differ significantly from that of unrelated pairs.

The chain has TRBV6-1 and TRBJ1-1; D uncertain. Sequenced input: blood. The source of this sequence is a boy aged 5-17 years in good health. CDR3 sequence (DNA): TGTGCCAGCAGTGATCTCCCGCCTGAAGCTTTCTTT. Translated: CASSDLPPEAFF.